The 3 T cell receptor beta chains listed next were all sequenced from one sample in a study of blood T cell repertoires in COVID-19. Clones were read by immunoSEQ multiplex PCR, and TCRdb kept only the in-frame ones, dropping some. The data show approximately 200,000 clones, roughly 88% seen once. Specimen: peripheral blood. The receptor set was obtained from a man aged 18 to 30 with active or convalescent COVID-19.

This sequence joins TRBV6-5 and TRBJ2-2; TRBD2 agrees at 8 bases. V lost 7 bases to trimming and J lost 6 bases; unmatched junction nucleotides: 4. The germline V gene has CDR1 MNHEY and CDR2 SVGAGI. The CDR3 runs to 13 residues. This CDR3 is CASKGLVSGELFF. Here the CDR3 DNA reads TGTGCCAGCAAGGGACTAGTGTCCGGGGAGCTGTTTTTT.

The chain combines TRBV14 with TRBJ2-3; D not certain. V was shortened by 4 bases and J by 0 bases, with 14 bases between the two germline ends. CDR3 length: 16 amino acids. Germline V gene data show CDR1 as SGHDN and CDR2 as FVKESK. As DNA, the CDR3 is TGTGCCAGCAGCCCGGGTTCCTCCCCTAGCACAGATACGCAGTATTTT. This gives the protein CASSPGSSPSTDTQYF.

The chain links TRBV27 to TRBJ2-1; the match to TRBD1 covers 9 bases. Unmatched junction bases numbered 11, after V lost 4 bases and J lost 7 bases. Germline V gene data show CDR1 as MNHEY and CDR2 as SMNVEV (reference sequence). This CDR3 is 16 amino acids long. CDR3 nucleotides: TGTGCCAGCAGTTGGGGACAGGGTTTAATCGGAAATGAGCAGTTCTTC. Translation: CASSWGQGLIGNEQFF.